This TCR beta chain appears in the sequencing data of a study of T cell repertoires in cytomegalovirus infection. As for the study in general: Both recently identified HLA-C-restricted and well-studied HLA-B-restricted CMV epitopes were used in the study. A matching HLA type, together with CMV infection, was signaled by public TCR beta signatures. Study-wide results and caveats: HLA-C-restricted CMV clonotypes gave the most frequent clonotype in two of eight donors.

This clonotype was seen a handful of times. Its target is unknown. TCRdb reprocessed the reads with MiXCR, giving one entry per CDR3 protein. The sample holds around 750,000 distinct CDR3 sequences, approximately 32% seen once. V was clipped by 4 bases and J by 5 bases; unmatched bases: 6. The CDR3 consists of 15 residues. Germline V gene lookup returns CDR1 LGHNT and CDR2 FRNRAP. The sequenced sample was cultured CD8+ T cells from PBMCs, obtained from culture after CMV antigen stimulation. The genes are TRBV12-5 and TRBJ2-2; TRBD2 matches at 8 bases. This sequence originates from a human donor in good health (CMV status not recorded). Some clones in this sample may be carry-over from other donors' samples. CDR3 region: CASGSGTRDTGELFF. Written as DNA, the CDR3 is TGTGCTAGTGGTTCCGGGACTAGGGATACCGGGGAGCTGTTTTTT.